These 30 T cell receptor beta chains share one sample of origin, sequenced in a study of T cells after yellow fever vaccination. MiXCR, applied by TCRdb to the 5' RACE reads, yields one record per CDR3 protein. The sample comprises 100,000 to 150,000 distinct CDR3 sequences, approximately 9% of which are singletons, and 40% rests with the top ten. Specimen: CD8+ T cells sorted from PBMCs, collected on the day of the yellow fever booster vaccination. Receptors originate from a man aged 18 to 30 who received the YFV17D yellow fever vaccine.

The sample holds a few counts of this clonotype. One end of the junction does not line up with germline, which may come from a read error. The rearrangement links TRBV5-1 to TRBJ2-7; 7 bases line up with TRBD1. Germline V gene data show CDR1 as SGHRS and CDR2 as YFSETQ. The CDR3 has 14 amino acids. The CDR3 DNA reads TGCGCCAGCAGCTTGACAGGGGTCTCCCACGAGCAGTACTTC. Translated, it gives CASSLTGVSHEQYF. The full variable domain, completed using reference TRBV5-1 and TRBJ2-7, is KAGVTQTPRYLIKTRGQQVTLSCSPISGHRSVSWYQQTPGQGLQFLFEYFSETQRNKGNFPGRFSGRQFSNSRSEMNVSTLELGDSALYLCASSLTGVSHEQYFGPGTRLTVT.

Within the sample, this clonotype is medium-sized. The chain has TRBV15 and TRBJ1-5; the D is unclear. There are 17 residues in the CDR3. Trimming took 0 bases from V and 3 from J, leaving 15 bases between them. CDR1 is LNHNV and CDR2 is YYDKDF in the germline V gene (reference sequence). This chain's CDR3 is CATSREWAVPFNQPQHF. The DNA of the CDR3 is TGTGCCACCAGCAGAGAATGGGCCGTTCCGTTCAATCAGCCCCAGCATTTT.

A few counts support this clonotype. This rearrangement joins TRBV19 to TRBJ2-3; maybe TRBD1 (6 bases). CDR1 LNHDA and CDR2 SQIVND come from the germline V gene (reference sequence). The ends were cut back, 4 bases at V and 3 bases at J, with 17 bases in the middle. The CDR3 runs to 16 residues. The CDR3 is CASSNSRDIRTDTQYF. Written as DNA, the CDR3 is TGTGCCAGTAGTAATTCCCGGGACATCAGGACAGATACGCAGTATTTT.

The V and J genes are TRBV7-9 and TRBJ1-1; D call uncertain. Germline lookup yields CDR1 SEHNR and CDR2 FQNEAQ (reference sequence). This CDR3 has 14 amino acids. Trimming pared 3 bases from V and 0 bases from J, leaving 8 bases between. The CDR3 coding sequence is TGTGCCAGCAGCTTTGTGGGAATGAACACTGAAGCTTTCTTT. Protein product: CASSFVGMNTEAFF.

This rearrangement joins TRBV18 to TRBJ2-7; 7 bases are shared with TRBD1. CDR1 is KGHSH and CDR2 is LQKENI in the germline V gene. V lost 3 bases, J lost 0 bases, and 2 bases stayed unmatched. This CDR3 has 14 residues. CDR3 region: CASSPGDSSYEQYF. The CDR3 region has the DNA TGTGCCAGCTCACCGGGGGACAGCTCCTACGAGCAGTACTTC.

The V and J genes are TRBV19 and TRBJ1-2, with D possibly being TRBD1 (5 bases). The CDR3 runs to 15 residues. Germline V gene sequence: CDR1 LNHDA, CDR2 SQIVND (reference sequence). With 2 bases removed from V and 0 bases from J, the gap between germline ends came to 10 bases. CDR3: CASSIMAGTNYGYTF. The CDR3 DNA reads TGTGCCAGTAGTATAATGGCAGGGACTAACTATGGCTACACCTTC.

The chain joins TRBV5-1 to TRBJ1-2; TRBD1 matches at 11 bases. J gave up 4 bases and V 4 bases, and 6 bases lay outside the gene matches. The CDR3 contains 15 residues. Germline CDR1 SGHRS, CDR2 YFSETQ. Here the CDR3 reads CASSTGQGAIYGYTF. The CDR3 nucleotides are TGCGCCAGCAGCACAGGACAGGGGGCCATCTATGGCTACACCTTC.

The V call is TRBV5-1, the J call TRBJ2-1; a possible D gene is TRBD2 (6 bases). V was trimmed by 6 bases and J by 8 bases, leaving 12 bases between them. Germline lookup yields CDR1 SGHRS and CDR2 YFSETQ. This CDR3 spans 12 amino acids. The CDR3 DNA reads as TGCGCCAGCAAGTACGGGAGCCATGAGCAGTTCTTC. Its translation is CASKYGSHEQFF.

This clonotype occurred a few times. The gene calls are TRBV4-1 and TRBJ2-2; 8 nucleotides align to TRBD1. J gave up 7 bases and V 0 bases, and 19 bases lay outside the gene matches. The CDR3 covers 20 residues. CDR1 is MGHRA and CDR2 is YSYEKL in the germline V gene. Here the CDR3 reads CASSQDIWVLGQGRGGELFF. The CDR3 DNA follows: TGCGCCAGCAGCCAAGATATCTGGGTCTTAGGACAGGGAAGGGGCGGGGAGCTGTTTTTT.

This clonotype came up a few times. DNA for the CDR3: TGCAGCGTTGACCACCTAGACCCTGAAGCTTTCTTT. Amino acid sequence: CSVDHLDPEAFF. This chain connects TRBV29-1 to TRBJ1-1; unclear D gene. V was clipped by 3 bases and J by 6 bases, with 11 bases between them. The CDR3 has 12 residues. Looked up from germline, CDR1 is SQVTM and CDR2 is ANQGSEA.

This clonotype was seen repeatedly, ten times or more. V gene TRBV29-1 combines with J gene TRBJ2-5; D is undetermined. Trimming took off 0 bases at V and 0 bases at J, with 14 bases between the two ends. CDR3 length equals 16 residues. CDR1 is SQVTM, CDR2 ANQGSEA, per germline. This chain's CDR3 is CSVEEDTQHNQETQYF. CDR3 nucleotide sequence: TGCAGCGTTGAAGAGGATACACAGCACAACCAAGAGACCCAGTACTTC. The whole variable domain, remainder taken from reference TRBV29-1 and TRBJ2-5, is SAVISQKPSRDICQRGTSLTIQCQVDSQVTMMFWYRQQPGQSLTLIATANQGSEATYESGFVIDKFPISRPNLTFSTLTVSNMSPEDSSIYLCSVEEDTQHNQETQYFGPGTRLLVL.

The gene calls are TRBV6-5 and TRBJ2-5, with 9 bases that match TRBD1. V dropped 4 bases and J dropped 4; count of bases not matched to a gene: 10. Germline values: CDR1 MNHEY, CDR2 SVGAGI. This CDR3 is 16 amino acids long. The CDR3 here is CASSSPWGQGAETQYF. In DNA form, the CDR3 reads TGTGCCAGCAGTTCGCCCTGGGGACAGGGAGCAGAGACCCAGTACTTC.

This clonotype was counted between two and nine times. The V gene is TRBV6-2 or TRBV6-3, the J gene TRBJ2-7; D uncertain. In germline, CDR1 is MNHEY, CDR2 SVGEGT. V lost 5 bases, J lost 2 bases, and 10 bases lay in between. CDR3 length: 13 residues. CDR3 sequence reads: CASSPGRTYEQYF. CDR3 nucleotide sequence: TGTGCCAGCAGTCCTGGACGGACCTACGAGCAGTACTTC.

A few counts support this clonotype. J is TRBJ1-5 and V is TRBV5-8; no reliable D call. Germline V gene data show CDR1 as SGHTS and CDR2 as YDEGEE. The CDR3 runs 11 residues. V was shortened by 4 bases and J by 4 bases, with 3 bases between the two germline ends. The chain's CDR3 is CASSPNQPQHF. The CDR3 DNA reads as TGTGCCAGCAGCCCTAATCAGCCCCAGCATTTT. Complete variable domain (other parts from reference TRBV5-8 and TRBJ1-5): EAGVTQSPTHLIKTRGQQATLRCSPISGHTSVYWYQQALGLGLQFLLWYDEGEERNRGNFPPRFSGRQFPNYSSELNVNALELEDSALYLCASSPNQPQHFGDGTRLSIL.

The gene calls are TRBV2 and TRBJ1-3; TRBD1 might be the D (5 bases). The CDR3 is made up of 15 amino acids. CDR1 is SNHLY, CDR2 FYNNEI, per germline. The germline V and J ends were trimmed by 6 bases and 0 bases, with 12 bases remaining between them. CDR3 region: CASREGRHSGNTIYF. CDR3 DNA sequence: TGTGCCAGCAGGGAGGGGCGTCACTCTGGAAACACCATATATTTT.

This clonotype was seen more than once but under ten times. The chain uses TRBV20-1 and TRBJ2-7; the match to TRBD2 covers 9 bases. Germline V gene sequence: CDR1 DFQATT, CDR2 SNEGSKA (reference sequence). V shed 2 bases and J 0 bases; nucleotides not matched to a gene: 5. CDR3 length: 15 residues. The CDR3 bases are TGCAGTGCTAGACCGAGCGGGGGGTTCTCCTACGAGCAGTACTTC. It is translated as CSARPSGGFSYEQYF.

The J gene is TRBJ2-3, the V gene TRBV19, with a tentative D call TRBD1 (6 bases). The V gene lost 11 bases and the J gene lost 1 base, with 13 bases spanning the gap. Germline CDR1 LNHDA, CDR2 SQIVND (reference sequence). The CDR3 runs 13 residues. CDR3 nucleotide sequence: TGTGCCTCAGGGGTTATTGGCACAGATACGCAGTATTTT. It translates to CASGVIGTDTQYF.

This clonotype showed up many times. The rearrangement uses TRBV4-3 and TRBJ2-7; 12 bases match TRBD1. V gave up 0 bases and J gave up 5 bases; unmatched junction bases: 5. Germline CDR1 reads LGHNA; CDR2 reads YSLEER. The CDR3 has 16 amino acids. Here the CDR3 DNA reads TGCGCCAGCAGCCAAGATGTGGGACAGGGGGCACACGAGCAGTACTTC. It specifies CASSQDVGQGAHEQYF.

V is TRBV9 and J is TRBJ2-7; the match to TRBD1 covers 7 bases. V dropped 3 bases and J dropped 4; count of bases not matched to a gene: 7. In germline, CDR1 is SGDLS, CDR2 YYNGEE. This CDR3 is 14 amino acids long. The CDR3 DNA reads as TGTGCCAGCAGCGCCTCCGGGACAGCATACGAGCAGTACTTC. This codes for CASSASGTAYEQYF.

This clonotype occurred many times. The chain links TRBV6-5 to TRBJ1-2, with D perhaps matching TRBD1 (6 bases). V was pared by 6 bases and J by 4 bases, with 12 bases between. The V gene's germline CDR1 is MNHEY and CDR2 SVGAGI. The CDR3 loop spans 13 amino acids. The CDR3: CASSSGTLYGYTF. The CDR3 DNA follows: TGTGCCAGCAGCTCCGGGACACTCTATGGCTACACCTTC.

The rearrangement uses TRBV14 and TRBJ1-1; unclear D gene. V shed 0 bases and J shed 1 base, with 6 bases lying between them. Germline loops: CDR1 SGHDN, CDR2 FVKESK. The CDR3 is 14 amino acids. As DNA, the CDR3 is TGTGCCAGCAGCCAAGAGGTCGGGAACACTGAAGCTTTCTTT. Amino acids: CASSQEVGNTEAFF. The variable domain in full, completed from reference TRBV14 and TRBJ1-1, reads EAGVTQFPSHSVIEKGQTVTLRCDPISGHDNLYWYRRVMGKEIKFLLHFVKESKQDESGMPNNRFLAERTGGTYSTLKVQPAELEDSGVYFCASSQEVGNTEAFFGQGTRLTVV.

This clonotype was counted ten times or more. The chain combines TRBV6-5 with TRBJ2-1; 9 bases are a match to TRBD1. This CDR3 spans 15 amino acids. Germline V lookup: CDR1 MNHEY, CDR2 SVGAGI. V gave up 3 bases and J gave up 4 bases; unmatched junction bases: 4. The chain's CDR3 is CASSYWGQGYNEQFF. The DNA for the CDR3 is TGTGCCAGCAGTTATTGGGGACAGGGTTACAATGAGCAGTTCTTC.

This clonotype was found a few times. Here the CDR3 reads CASSQAFAEELLYGYTF. The CDR3 coding sequence is TGCGCCAGCAGCCAAGCGTTTGCCGAAGAGCTCCTGTATGGCTACACCTTC. This sequence joins TRBV4-1 and TRBJ1-2, with D unclear. Looked up from germline, CDR1 is MGHRA and CDR2 is YSYEKL. V was trimmed by 1 base and J by 5 bases, leaving 20 bases between them. The length of the CDR3 is 17 residues.

This clonotype was detected only a few times. The chain joins TRBV29-1 to TRBJ2-3; 10 bases align to TRBD2. Per the germline V gene, CDR1 is SQVTM and CDR2 is ANQGSEA. The V segment lost 4 bases and the J segment 3 bases; nucleotides outside the gene matches: 13. This CDR3 spans 17 amino acids. The CDR3 nucleotides read TGCAGCGTTGCTCCCCCGGGGGCTAGCGGGGGAACAGATACGCAGTATTTT. Its protein product is CSVAPPGASGGTDTQYF.

The sample holds a few counts of this clonotype. CDR3 protein: CASSLFRALFYGYTF. CDR3 nucleotides: TGCGCCAGCAGCTTATTCAGGGCCCTTTTCTATGGCTACACCTTC. This chain connects TRBV5-1 to TRBJ1-2; possibly TRBD1 for D (5 bases). Trimming removed 2 bases at V and 4 bases at J, with 15 bases between. From germline, CDR1 is SGHRS and CDR2 YFSETQ. The CDR3 consists of 15 residues.

Many counts were recorded for this clonotype. The gene calls are TRBV12-3 or TRBV12-4 and TRBJ2-2; D unresolved. This CDR3 is built from 10 residues. V was cut by 5 bases and J by 5 bases, with 0 bases left in between. DNA for the CDR3: TGTGCCAGCAGTACCGGGGAGCTGTTTTTT. It yields the protein CASSTGELFF.

This chain connects TRBV7-9 to TRBJ2-3, with 7 bases aligning to TRBD2. Germline V gives CDR1 SEHNR, CDR2 FQNEAQ (reference sequence). This CDR3 contains 15 residues. V dropped 5 bases and J dropped 1; count of bases not matched to a gene: 6. The CDR3: CASSPRSGGTDTQYF. The CDR3 DNA sequence: TGTGCCAGCAGCCCTAGGAGCGGGGGCACAGATACGCAGTATTTT. Full variable domain (remainder filled in from reference TRBV7-9 and TRBJ2-3): DTGVSQNPRHKITKRGQNVTFRCDPISEHNRLYWYRQTLGQGPEFLTYFQNEAQLEKSRLLSDRFSAERPKGSFSTLEIQRTEQGDSAMYLCASSPRSGGTDTQYFGPGTRLTVL.

This clonotype was counted between two and nine times. The chain couples TRBV6-2 or TRBV6-3 to TRBJ1-1, with no clear D. The CDR3 extends over 15 amino acids. V was shortened by 2 bases and J by 0 bases, with 10 bases between the two germline ends. Germline CDR1 and CDR2: MNHEY and SVGEGT. CDR3 protein: CASSYGWRLNTEAFF. DNA for the CDR3: TGTGCCAGCAGTTACGGGTGGAGGTTGAACACTGAAGCTTTCTTT.

This clonotype was found many times. V is TRBV4-2 and J is TRBJ2-5, with D uncertain. Trimming pared 1 base from V and 2 bases from J, leaving 11 bases between. CDR3 length equals 15 residues. Germline V gene sequence: CDR1 LGHNA, CDR2 YNFKEQ. CDR3 bases: TGTGCCAGCAGCCAAGGGCTAGGGAAACAAGAGACCCAGTACTTC. It encodes CASSQGLGKQETQYF.

There are a few counts of this clonotype. This rearrangement joins TRBV7-8 to TRBJ2-7, with 8 bases matching TRBD1. Trimming removed 5 bases from V and 5 bases from J; junction bases left unmatched: 11. The CDR3 length is 15 residues. Per germline, CDR1 SGHVS and CDR2 FQNEAQ. CDR3 residues: CASSLGQGRVHEQYV. The CDR3 DNA follows: TGTGCCAGCAGCCTCGGACAGGGCCGGGTCCACGAGCAGTACGTC.